The 5 T cell receptor beta chains listed next were all sequenced from one sample in a study of regulatory T cells in long-lasting Graves disease. Investigators prepared the TCR beta libraries by applying iRepertoire HTBI primers and Arm-PCR of CDR3 regions. TCRdb reprocessed the multiplex PCR reads via MiXCR and lists one record per CDR3 protein. This table holds roughly 500,000 distinct CDR3 sequences, about 22% found once. The time point denotes: persistent/refractory GD, antithyroid drugs over 5 years with positive TRAb. Extracted PBMC RNA gave rise to the TCR library. Here the sequenced sample was peripheral blood mononuclear cells (PBMCs), taken when the disease was refractory, from a patient treated with antithyroid drugs. These receptors were taken from a female donor with Graves disease.

This clonotype was seen ten or more times. The J gene is TRBJ2-7, the V gene TRBV28, with 11 nucleotides matching TRBD2. This CDR3 spans 17 amino acids. The trim removed 8 bases at V and 5 bases at J, leaving 17 bases unmatched. Germline-derived CDR1 and CDR2 are MDHEN and SYDVKM. DNA for the CDR3: TGTGCCAGCGCTTCCTGGCTAGCGGGAGGATTTGAGGACGAGCAGTACTTC. Translated, it gives CASASWLAGGFEDEQYF.

The genes are TRBV4-2 and TRBJ1-2, with D unresolved. Trimming stripped 5 bases from V and 4 bases from J, with 14 bases between. Germline CDR1 reads LGHNA; CDR2 reads YNFKEQ. The CDR3 has 14 residues. The CDR3 DNA reads as TGTGCCAGCAGCTTGGAGACCTCCAGCTATGGCTACACCTTC. Translating gives CASSLETSSYGYTF.

V and J are TRBV28 and TRBJ2-3, with D unresolved. Germline V CDR1 and CDR2: MDHEN, SYDVKM. This CDR3 contains 14 residues. V was cut by 7 bases and J by 2 bases, with 13 bases left in between. The CDR3 nucleotides are TGTGCCAGCACACCCGGCGCGGCCACAGATACGCAGTATTTT. This sequence encodes CASTPGAATDTQYF.

This chain joins TRBV19 and TRBJ1-1, with 8 nucleotides matching TRBD1. The junction had 2 bases not matched to a gene; V was cut back by 1 base and J by 1 base. The CDR3 is made up of 15 amino acids. From germline, CDR1 is LNHDA and CDR2 SQIVND (reference sequence). Here the CDR3 DNA reads TGTGCCAGTAGTATAGTAGGGACAGGGAACACTGAAGCTTTCTTT. It translates to CASSIVGTGNTEAFF.

This clonotype was recorded once. This chain uses TRBV19 with TRBJ1-5, with 7 nucleotides matching TRBD1. The length of the CDR3 is 13 residues. Trimming at V came to 5 bases and at J to 11 bases, leaving 9 bases not matched to a gene. The V gene's germline CDR1 is LNHDA and CDR2 SQIVND (reference sequence). The DNA for the CDR3 is TGTGCCAGTAGTGCCGACAGGGATTTCACCCAGCATTTT. Translated, it gives CASSADRDFTQHF.